This paragraph reports one T cell receptor beta chain. The antigen is unknown. The sample carries other DNA sequences with the same CDR3. The data were obtained in a study of T cells in tuberculosis. The wider study: IGRA-negative adolescents, IGRA-positive adolescents with latent tuberculosis and adults with active tuberculosis formed this South African cohort.

Regarding the study as a whole: Shorter CDR3-alpha in active tuberculosis partly drove smaller distances. GEM motif frequencies gave about 70% accuracy; the GMM repertoire gave roughly 86%.

Tuberculin skin test and IGRA determined adolescents' latent tuberculosis status at entry. The data were produced by immunoSEQ multiplex PCR, yet TCRdb's version contains in-frame clones alone and is incomplete. The repertoire includes about 30,000 clones, 90% to 95% of them detected once, and around 4.7% sits in the top ten. This CDR3 has 16 amino acids. Trimming at V came to 6 bases and at J to 4 bases, leaving 6 bases not matched to a gene. The germline V gene encodes CDR1 SGHTA and CDR2 FQGTGA. The source material was PBMCs. This rearrangement joins TRBV7-3 to TRBJ2-1; 13 bases are shared with TRBD2. The receptor was derived from a donor aged 10-29 years with latent tuberculosis or without tuberculosis infection. For the CDR3, the DNA is TGTGCCAGCAGTGTTACTAGCGGGGGGGCTTACAATGAGCAGTTCTTC. It encodes CASSVTSGGAYNEQFF.